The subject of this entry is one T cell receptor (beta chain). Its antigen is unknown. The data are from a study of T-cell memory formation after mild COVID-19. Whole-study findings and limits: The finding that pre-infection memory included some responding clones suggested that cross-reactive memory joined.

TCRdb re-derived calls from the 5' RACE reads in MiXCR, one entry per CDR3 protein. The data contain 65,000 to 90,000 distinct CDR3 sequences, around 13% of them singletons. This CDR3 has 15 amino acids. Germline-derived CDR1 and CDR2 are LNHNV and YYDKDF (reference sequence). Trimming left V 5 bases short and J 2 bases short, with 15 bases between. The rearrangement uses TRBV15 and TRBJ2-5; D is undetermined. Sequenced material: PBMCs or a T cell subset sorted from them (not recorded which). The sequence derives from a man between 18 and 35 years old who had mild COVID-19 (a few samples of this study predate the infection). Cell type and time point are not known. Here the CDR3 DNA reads TGTGCCACCAGCCGACCAATCGACCAGCAAGAGACCCAGTACTTC. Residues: CATSRPIDQQETQYF.